This T cell receptor (beta chain) was identified during a study of molecular identifiers for immune sequencing clone quantification. Study conclusions and caveats: Among around 970,000 naive cells, spiked Jurkat TCR RNA from a single cell was reportedly detectable.

This clonotype has more than one count but fewer than ten. The antigen remains unidentified. The CDR3 extends over 15 amino acids. Trimming pared 3 bases from V and 5 bases from J, leaving 15 bases between. Bulk TCR libraries were made with methods that had been previously described and with listed TCR primers. TCRdb analysed the PCR reads with MiXCR anew, one entry per CDR3 protein. The repertoire includes over 600,000 distinct CDR3 sequences, roughly 21% of them detected once, and about 0.9% sits in the top ten. Input for naive CD8 libraries was roughly 20,000 to 1,000,000 sorted cells; the RNA fraction used was 10%, 30% or 50%.

Input material: naive CD8+ T cells from blood, with Jurkat cell RNA spiked in. Indicated subset: FACS-sorted CD8+CD4-CCR7+CD45RA+ naive T cells. This clonotype was obtained from a human donor in good health. Some libraries in this study had Jurkat cell RNA spiked in. The chain carries TRBV12-3 or TRBV12-4 and TRBJ2-3, with D tentatively TRBD1 (7 bases). CDR3 protein: CASSLLGQGGDTQYF. CDR3 nucleotides: TGTGCCAGCAGTTTGTTAGGGCAGGGGGGAGATACGCAGTATTTT.